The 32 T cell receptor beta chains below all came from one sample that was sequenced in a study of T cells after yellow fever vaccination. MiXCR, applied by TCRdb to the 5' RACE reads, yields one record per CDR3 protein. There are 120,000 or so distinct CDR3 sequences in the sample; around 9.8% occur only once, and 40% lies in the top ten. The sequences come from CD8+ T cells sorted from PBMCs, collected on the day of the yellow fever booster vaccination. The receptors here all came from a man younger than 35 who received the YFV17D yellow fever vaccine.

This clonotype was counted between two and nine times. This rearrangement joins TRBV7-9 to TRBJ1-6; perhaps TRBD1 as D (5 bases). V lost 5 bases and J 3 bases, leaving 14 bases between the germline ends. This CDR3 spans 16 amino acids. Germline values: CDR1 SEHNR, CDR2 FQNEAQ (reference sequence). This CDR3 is CASSPGTAVYNSPLHF. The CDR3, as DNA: TGTGCCAGCAGCCCGGGGACGGCGGTCTATAATTCACCCCTCCACTTT. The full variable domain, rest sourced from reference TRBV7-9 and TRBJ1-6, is DTGVSQNPRHKITKRGQNVTFRCDPISEHNRLYWYRQTLGQGPEFLTYFQNEAQLEKSRLLSDRFSAERPKGSFSTLEIQRTEQGDSAMYLCASSPGTAVYNSPLHFGNGTRLTVT.

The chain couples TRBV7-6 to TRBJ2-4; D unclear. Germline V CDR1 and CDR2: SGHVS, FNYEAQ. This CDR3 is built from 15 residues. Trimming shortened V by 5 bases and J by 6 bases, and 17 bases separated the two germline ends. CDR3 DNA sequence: TGTGCCAGCAGCCTCGGGCACGTGCAGCCAAACATTCAGTACTTC. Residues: CASSLGHVQPNIQYF.

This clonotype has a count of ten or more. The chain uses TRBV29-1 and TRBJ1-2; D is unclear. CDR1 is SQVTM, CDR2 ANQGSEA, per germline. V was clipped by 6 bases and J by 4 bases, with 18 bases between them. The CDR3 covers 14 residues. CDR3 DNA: TGCAGCGTAGGCACCGGGATCCACTCCTATGGCTACACCTTC. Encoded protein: CSVGTGIHSYGYTF.

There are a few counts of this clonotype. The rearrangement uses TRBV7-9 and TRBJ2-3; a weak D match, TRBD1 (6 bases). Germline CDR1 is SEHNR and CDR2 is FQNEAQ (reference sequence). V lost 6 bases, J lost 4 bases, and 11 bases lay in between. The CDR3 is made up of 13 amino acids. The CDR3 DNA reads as TGTGCCAGCAGGTCCAGGGGAGCAGATACGCAGTATTTT. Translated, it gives CASRSRGADTQYF.

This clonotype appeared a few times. The CDR3 DNA sequence: TGCGCCAGCAGCCCCGGACAGGCATGGGAAGAGACCCAGTACTTC. This codes for CASSPGQAWEETQYF. The chain employs TRBV5-1 and TRBJ2-5; 7 nucleotides match TRBD1. The CDR3 has 15 amino acids. V dropped 4 bases and J dropped 3; count of bases not matched to a gene: 9. Germline V gene data show CDR1 as SGHRS and CDR2 as YFSETQ.

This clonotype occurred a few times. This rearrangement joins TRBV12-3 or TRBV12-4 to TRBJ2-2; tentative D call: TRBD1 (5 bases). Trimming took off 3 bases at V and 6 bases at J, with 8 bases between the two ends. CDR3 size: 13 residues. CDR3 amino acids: CASSFLGPGELFF. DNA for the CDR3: TGTGCCAGCAGTTTTCTGGGGCCCGGGGAGCTGTTTTTT.

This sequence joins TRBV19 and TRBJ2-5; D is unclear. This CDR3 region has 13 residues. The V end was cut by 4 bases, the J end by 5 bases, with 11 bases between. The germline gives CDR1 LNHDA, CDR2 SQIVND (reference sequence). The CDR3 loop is CASSTSSGETQYF. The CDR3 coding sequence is TGTGCCAGTAGTACCTCGTCCGGGGAGACCCAGTACTTC.

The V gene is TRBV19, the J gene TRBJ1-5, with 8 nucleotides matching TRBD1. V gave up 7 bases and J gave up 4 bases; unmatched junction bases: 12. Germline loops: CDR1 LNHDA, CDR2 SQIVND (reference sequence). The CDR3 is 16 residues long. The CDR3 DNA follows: TGTGCCAGTAACGGGTTCCAGGGGGCCCGTAATCAGCCCCAGCATTTT. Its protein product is CASNGFQGARNQPQHF.

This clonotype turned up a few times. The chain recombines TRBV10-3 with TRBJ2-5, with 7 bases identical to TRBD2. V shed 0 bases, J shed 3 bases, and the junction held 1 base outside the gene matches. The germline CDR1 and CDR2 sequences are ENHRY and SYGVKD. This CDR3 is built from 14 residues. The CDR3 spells CAISESGGKETQYF. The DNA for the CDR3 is TGTGCCATCAGTGAGTCGGGAGGGAAAGAGACCCAGTACTTC.

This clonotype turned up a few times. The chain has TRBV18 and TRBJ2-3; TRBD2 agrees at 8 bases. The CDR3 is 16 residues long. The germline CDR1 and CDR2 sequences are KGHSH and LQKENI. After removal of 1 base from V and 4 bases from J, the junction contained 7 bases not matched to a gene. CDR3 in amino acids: CASSPQAGANPDTQYF. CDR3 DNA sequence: TGTGCCAGCTCACCACAAGCGGGGGCCAATCCAGATACGCAGTATTTT.

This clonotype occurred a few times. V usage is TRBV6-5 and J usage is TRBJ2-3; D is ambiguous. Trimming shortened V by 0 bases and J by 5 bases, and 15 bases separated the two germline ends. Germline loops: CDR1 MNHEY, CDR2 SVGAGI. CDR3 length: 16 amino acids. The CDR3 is CASSYSVTAGQDTQYF. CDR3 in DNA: TGTGCCAGCAGTTACTCGGTGACCGCCGGTCAAGATACGCAGTATTTT.

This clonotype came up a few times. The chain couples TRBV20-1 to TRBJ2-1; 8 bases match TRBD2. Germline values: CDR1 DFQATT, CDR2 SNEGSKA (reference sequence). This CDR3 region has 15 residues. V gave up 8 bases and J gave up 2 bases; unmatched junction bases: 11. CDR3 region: CSTLRRGDPYNEQFF. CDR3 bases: TGCAGTACTCTAAGGCGGGGGGATCCCTACAATGAGCAGTTCTTC.

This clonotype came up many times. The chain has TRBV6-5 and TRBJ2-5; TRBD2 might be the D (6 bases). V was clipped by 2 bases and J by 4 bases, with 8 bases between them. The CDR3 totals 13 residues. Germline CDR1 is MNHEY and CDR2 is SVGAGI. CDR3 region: CASSYRGGETQYF. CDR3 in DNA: TGTGCCAGCAGTTACAGGGGAGGAGAGACCCAGTACTTC.

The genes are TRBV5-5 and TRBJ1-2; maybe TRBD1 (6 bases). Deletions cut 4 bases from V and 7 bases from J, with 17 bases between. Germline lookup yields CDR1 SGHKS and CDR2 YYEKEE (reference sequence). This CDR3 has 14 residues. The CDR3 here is CASSRSTGQSGYTF. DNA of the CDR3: TGTGCCAGCAGCCGCTCGACAGGCCAAAGTGGCTACACCTTC. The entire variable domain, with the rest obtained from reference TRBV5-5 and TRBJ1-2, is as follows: DAGVTQSPTHLIKTRGQQVTLRCSPISGHKSVSWYQQVLGQGPQFIFQYYEKEERGRGNFPDRFSARQFPNYSSELNVNALLLGDSALYLCASSRSTGQSGYTFGSGTRLTVV.

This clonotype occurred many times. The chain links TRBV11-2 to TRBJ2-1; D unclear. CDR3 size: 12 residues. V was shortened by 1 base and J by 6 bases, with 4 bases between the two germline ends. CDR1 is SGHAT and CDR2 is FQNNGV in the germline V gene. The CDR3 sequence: CASSLVGNEQFF. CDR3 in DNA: TGTGCCAGCAGCTTAGTAGGCAATGAGCAGTTCTTC.

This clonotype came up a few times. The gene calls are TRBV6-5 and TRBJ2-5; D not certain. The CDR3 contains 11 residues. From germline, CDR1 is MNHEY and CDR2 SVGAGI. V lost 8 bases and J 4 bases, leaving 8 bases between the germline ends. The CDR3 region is CASQLGETQYF. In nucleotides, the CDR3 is TGTGCCAGCCAACTGGGAGAGACCCAGTACTTC.

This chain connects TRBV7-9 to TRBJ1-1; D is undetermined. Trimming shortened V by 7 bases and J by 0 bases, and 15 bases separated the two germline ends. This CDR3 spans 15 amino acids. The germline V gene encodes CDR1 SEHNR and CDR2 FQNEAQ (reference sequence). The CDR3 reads CASNSFTSLNTEAFF. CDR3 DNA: TGTGCCAGCAACAGCTTTACTAGCCTGAACACTGAAGCTTTCTTT.

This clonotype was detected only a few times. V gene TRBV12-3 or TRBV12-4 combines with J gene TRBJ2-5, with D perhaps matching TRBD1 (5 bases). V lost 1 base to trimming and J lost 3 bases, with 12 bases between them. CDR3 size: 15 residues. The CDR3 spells CASSLGRGLEETQYF. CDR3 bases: TGTGCCAGCAGTTTAGGAAGGGGCTTGGAAGAGACCCAGTACTTC.

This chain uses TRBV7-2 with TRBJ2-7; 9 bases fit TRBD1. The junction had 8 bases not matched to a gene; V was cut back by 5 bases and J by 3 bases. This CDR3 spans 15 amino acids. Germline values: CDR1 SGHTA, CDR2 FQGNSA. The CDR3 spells CASSPGGTGIYEQYF. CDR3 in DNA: TGTGCCAGCAGCCCCGGTGGGACAGGGATCTACGAGCAGTACTTC.

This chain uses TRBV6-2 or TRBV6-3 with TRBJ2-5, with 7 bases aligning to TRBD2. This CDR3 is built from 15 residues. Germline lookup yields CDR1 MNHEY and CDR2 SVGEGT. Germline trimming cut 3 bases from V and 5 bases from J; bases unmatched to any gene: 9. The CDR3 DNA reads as TGTGCCAGCAGTTATTCCAGCGGGGCCGGGGAGACCCAGTACTTC. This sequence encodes CASSYSSGAGETQYF.

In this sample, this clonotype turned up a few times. CDR3 region: CASSADRETQYF. The CDR3 coding sequence is TGTGCCAGCAGTGCCGACAGAGAGACCCAGTACTTC. The chain joins TRBV12-3 or TRBV12-4 to TRBJ2-5; TRBD1 might be the D (5 bases). With 5 bases removed from V and 4 bases from J, the gap between germline ends came to 8 bases. The CDR3 is made up of 12 amino acids.

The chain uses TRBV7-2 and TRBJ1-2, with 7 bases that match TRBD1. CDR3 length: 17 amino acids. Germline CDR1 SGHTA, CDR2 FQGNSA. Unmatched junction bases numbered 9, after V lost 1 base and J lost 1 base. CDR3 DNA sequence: TGTGCCAGCAGCTTAGGGGAAACAGGGGACGGTAACTATGGCTACACCTTC. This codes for CASSLGETGDGNYGYTF.

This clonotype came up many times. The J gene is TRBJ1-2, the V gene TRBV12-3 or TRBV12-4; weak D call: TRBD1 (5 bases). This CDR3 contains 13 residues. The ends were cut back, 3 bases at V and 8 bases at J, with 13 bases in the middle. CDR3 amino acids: CASSLQGALGYTF. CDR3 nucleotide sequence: TGTGCCAGCAGTTTGCAAGGGGCCCTGGGCTACACCTTC.

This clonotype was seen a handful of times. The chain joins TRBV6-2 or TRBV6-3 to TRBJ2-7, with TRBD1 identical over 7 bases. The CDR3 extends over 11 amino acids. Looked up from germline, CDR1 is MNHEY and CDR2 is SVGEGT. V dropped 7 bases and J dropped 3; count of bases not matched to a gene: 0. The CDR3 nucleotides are TGTGCCAGCACAGGGGGCTACGAGCAGTACTTC. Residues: CASTGGYEQYF.

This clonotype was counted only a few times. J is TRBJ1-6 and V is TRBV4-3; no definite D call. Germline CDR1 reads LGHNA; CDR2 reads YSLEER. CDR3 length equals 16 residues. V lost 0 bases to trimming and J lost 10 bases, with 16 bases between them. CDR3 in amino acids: CASSQEIGGHGSPLHF. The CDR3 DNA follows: TGCGCCAGCAGCCAAGAAATTGGCGGCCATGGCTCACCCCTCCACTTT.

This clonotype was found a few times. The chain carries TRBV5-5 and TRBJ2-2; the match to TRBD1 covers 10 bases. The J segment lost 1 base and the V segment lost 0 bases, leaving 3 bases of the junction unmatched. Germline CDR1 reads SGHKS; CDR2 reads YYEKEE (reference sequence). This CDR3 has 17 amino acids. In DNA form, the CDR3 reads TGTGCCAGCAGCTTGGCCGGACAGGGGGTGAACACCGGGGAGCTGTTTTTT. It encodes CASSLAGQGVNTGELFF.

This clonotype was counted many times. The CDR3 DNA reads as TGTGCCAGCAGTTTAGTCACACCCCAGAACGAGCAGTACTTC. Encoded protein: CASSLVTPQNEQYF. This sequence joins TRBV12-3 or TRBV12-4 and TRBJ2-7; D gene ambiguous. CDR3 size: 14 residues. Trimming took 1 base from V and 5 from J, leaving 12 bases between them.

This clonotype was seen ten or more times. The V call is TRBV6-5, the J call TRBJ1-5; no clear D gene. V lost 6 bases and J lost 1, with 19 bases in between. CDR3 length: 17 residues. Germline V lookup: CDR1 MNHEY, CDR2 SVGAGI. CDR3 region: CASSYSYPPSSNQPQHF. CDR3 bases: TGTGCCAGCAGCTATTCCTACCCCCCGTCGAGCAATCAGCCCCAGCATTTT.

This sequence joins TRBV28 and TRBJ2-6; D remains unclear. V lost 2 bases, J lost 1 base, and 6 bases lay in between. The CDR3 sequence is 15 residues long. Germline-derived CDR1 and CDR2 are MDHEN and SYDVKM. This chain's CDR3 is CASSLPESGANVLTF. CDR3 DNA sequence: TGTGCCAGCAGTTTACCGGAATCTGGGGCCAACGTCCTGACTTTC.

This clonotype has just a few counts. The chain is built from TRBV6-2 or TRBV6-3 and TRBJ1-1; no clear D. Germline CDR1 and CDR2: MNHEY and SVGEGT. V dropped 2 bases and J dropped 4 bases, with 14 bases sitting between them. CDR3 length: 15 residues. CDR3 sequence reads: CASSYREVSVTEAFF. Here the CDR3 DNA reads TGTGCCAGCAGTTACCGGGAAGTGAGCGTCACTGAAGCTTTCTTT.

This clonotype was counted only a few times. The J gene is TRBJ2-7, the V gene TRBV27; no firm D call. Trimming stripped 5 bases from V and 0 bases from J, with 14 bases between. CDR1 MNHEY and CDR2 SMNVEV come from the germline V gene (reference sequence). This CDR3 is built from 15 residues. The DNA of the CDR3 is TGTGCCAGCAGTCCTAAATCCCGAGGCTCCTACGAGCAGTACTTC. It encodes CASSPKSRGSYEQYF.

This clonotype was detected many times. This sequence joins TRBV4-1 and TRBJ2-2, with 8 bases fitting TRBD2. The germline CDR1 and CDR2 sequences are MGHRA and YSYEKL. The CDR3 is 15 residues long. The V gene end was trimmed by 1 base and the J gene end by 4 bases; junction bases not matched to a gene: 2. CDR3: CASSQAGGRTGELFF. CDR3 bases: TGCGCCAGCAGCCAAGCGGGGGGGCGCACCGGGGAGCTGTTTTTT.